This entry lists 18 T cell receptor beta chains sequenced from one sample in a study of identifying expanded T cells in peripheral blood. Here immunoSEQ multiplex PCR was the method, and the copy in TCRdb shows in-frame clones only, minus some. This table holds about 86,000 clones, approximately 88% found once. The sample taken for sequencing was blood. The source of these receptors is a person between 18 and 75 years old in good health.

This clone has just one count. The chain combines TRBV11-2 with TRBJ1-1; a weak D match, TRBD1 (6 bases). Germline CDR1 SGHAT, CDR2 FQNNGV. CDR3 length: 15 amino acids. V was pared by 0 bases and J by 5 bases, with 13 bases between. The CDR3 nucleotides are TGTGCCAGCAGCTTAGAAGGGGGGGTATATACTGAAGCTTTCTTT. This codes for CASSLEGGVYTEAFF. Full variable domain (missing parts from reference TRBV11-2 and TRBJ1-1): EAGVAQSPRYKIIEKRQSVAFWCNPISGHATLYWYQQILGQGPKLLIQFQNNGVVDDSQLPKDRFSAERLKGVDSTLKIQPAKLEDSAVYLCASSLEGGVYTEAFFGQGTRLTVV.

The chain recombines TRBV18 with TRBJ2-2; possibly TRBD2 for D (5 bases). This CDR3 contains 16 residues. The V and J ends lost 6 bases and 0 bases respectively, with 14 bases between them. Germline V gene lookup returns CDR1 KGHSH and CDR2 LQKENI. CDR3 amino acids: CASSPGLGTNTGELFF. The CDR3 bases are TGTGCCAGCTCGCCCGGACTGGGAACGAACACCGGGGAGCTGTTTTTT.

The V call is TRBV19, the J call TRBJ1-2; 11 bases match TRBD1. V dropped 6 bases and J dropped 6; count of bases not matched to a gene: 9. The CDR3 contains 15 residues. Per the germline V gene, CDR1 is LNHDA and CDR2 is SQIVND (reference sequence). CDR3 nucleotide sequence: TGTGCCAGTAGGCATCCCGGGACAGGGGGGAATGGCTACACCTTC. Residues: CASRHPGTGGNGYTF.

The chain links TRBV19 to TRBJ2-7; 12 bases align to TRBD2. After removal of 5 bases from V and 2 bases from J, the junction contained 4 bases not matched to a gene. The V gene's germline CDR1 is LNHDA and CDR2 SQIVND (reference sequence). There are 15 residues in the CDR3. DNA for the CDR3: TGTGCCAGTAGTGTGCTAGCGGGGGGGACCTACGAGCAGTACTTC. Its protein is CASSVLAGGTYEQYF.

This chain uses TRBV2 with TRBJ2-7; 10 bases map to TRBD1. The CDR3 has 15 amino acids. The germline V gene encodes CDR1 SNHLY and CDR2 FYNNEI. V was pared by 6 bases and J by 5 bases, with 10 bases of the junction left unmatched. The CDR3, as DNA: TGTGCCAGCAGCCAGTTGGGACAGGGGAACAACGAGCAGTACTTC. Amino acid sequence: CASSQLGQGNNEQYF.

This CDR3 reads CASSQGLAGGGRQFF. The CDR3 bases are TGCGCCAGCAGCCAAGGACTAGCGGGAGGAGGGCGACAGTTCTTC. The V and J genes are TRBV4-1 and TRBJ2-1, with 13 bases that match TRBD2. Germline lookup yields CDR1 MGHRA and CDR2 YSYEKL. V dropped 1 base and J dropped 13; count of bases not matched to a gene: 7. This CDR3 comprises 15 residues.

This clone was detected only a few times. The chain recombines TRBV9 with TRBJ1-6; the match to TRBD1 covers 8 bases. The CDR3 consists of 14 residues. CDR1 is SGDLS and CDR2 is YYNGEE in the germline V gene. Trimming removed 3 bases from V and 7 bases from J; junction bases left unmatched: 3. CDR3 amino acids: CASSAGQVNSPLHF. CDR3 sequence (DNA): TGTGCCAGCAGCGCGGGACAGGTGAATTCACCCCTCCACTTT.

The rearrangement links TRBV13 to TRBJ1-2; 9 bases line up with TRBD1. The CDR3 has 14 residues. Germline CDR1 reads PRHDT; CDR2 reads FYEKMQ (reference sequence). The junction had 6 bases not matched to a gene; V was cut back by 4 bases and J by 6 bases. CDR3 protein: CASSSGQGRDGYTF. In DNA form, the CDR3 reads TGTGCCAGCAGCTCCGGACAGGGGCGGGATGGCTACACCTTC.

CDR3 amino acids: CASSPMDRPNTEAFF. The CDR3 DNA reads TGTGCCAGCTCACCTATGGACAGGCCGAACACTGAAGCTTTCTTT. The genes are TRBV18 and TRBJ1-1; 7 bases line up with TRBD1. J lost 1 base, V lost 3 bases, and 5 bases had no gene match. Germline loops: CDR1 KGHSH, CDR2 LQKENI. CDR3 length: 15 residues.

CDR3 loop: CASSSYPAGTYGYTF. The CDR3 coding sequence is TGTGCCAGCAGCTCCTACCCGGCAGGGACCTATGGCTACACCTTC. The rearrangement uses TRBV7-2 and TRBJ1-2; D is perhaps TRBD1 (5 bases). The CDR3 covers 15 residues. V lost 4 bases, J lost 4 bases, and 16 bases lay in between. Germline assignment: CDR1 SGHTA and CDR2 FQGNSA.

This chain joins TRBV4-3 and TRBJ2-1; possibly TRBD1 or TRBD2 for D (5 bases each). The V gene lost 4 bases and the J gene lost 7 bases, with 11 bases spanning the gap. This CDR3 spans 13 amino acids. Germline-derived CDR1 and CDR2 are LGHNA and YSLEER. The CDR3 is CASSRDGVNEQFF. Written as DNA, the CDR3 is TGCGCCAGCAGCCGGGACGGGGTAAATGAGCAGTTCTTC.

V is TRBV27 and J is TRBJ2-3; no definite D call. Looked up from germline, CDR1 is MNHEY and CDR2 is SMNVEV (reference sequence). The CDR3 runs to 14 residues. Trimming shortened V by 7 bases and J by 3 bases, and 14 bases separated the two germline ends. CDR3 amino acids: CASKFTALTDTQYF. CDR3 DNA: TGTGCCAGCAAATTCACAGCTCTAACAGATACGCAGTATTTT.

This clone was observed a single time. The chain joins TRBV15 to TRBJ2-5, with TRBD2 matching 10 bases. There are 18 residues in the CDR3. With V trimmed by 1 base and J by 5 bases, 13 bases remained unmatched. CDR1 is LNHNV, CDR2 YYDKDF, per germline (reference sequence). The CDR3 DNA sequence: TGTGCCACCAGCAGAGGCCCGGGACTAGCGATTGGGGAGGAGACCCAGTACTTC. Its protein is CATSRGPGLAIGEETQYF. The full variable domain, in which reference TRBV15 and TRBJ2-5 provide the parts outside the CDR3, is DAMVIQNPRYQVTQFGKPVTLSCSQTLNHNVMYWYQQKSSQAPKLLFHYYDKDFNNEADTPDNFQSRRPNTSFCFLDIRSPGLGDTAMYLCATSRGPGLAIGEETQYFGPGTRLLVL.

This clone was found once. CDR3 in amino acids: CASSTGLITDTQYF. The CDR3 nucleotides read TGCGCCAGCAGCACGGGACTGATCACAGATACGCAGTATTTT. The chain joins TRBV5-1 to TRBJ2-3, with D possibly being TRBD2 (6 bases). The CDR3 sequence is 14 residues long. The germline CDR1 and CDR2 sequences are SGHRS and YFSETQ. The V end lost 4 bases, the J end lost 2 bases, and 11 bases lay between the germline ends.

V gene TRBV20-1 combines with J gene TRBJ2-5; 9 nucleotides match TRBD2. The V segment lost 8 bases and the J segment 6 bases; nucleotides outside the gene matches: 4. The CDR3 has 11 residues. The V gene's germline CDR1 is DFQATT and CDR2 SNEGSKA (reference sequence). CDR3 residues: CSTGTSKTQYF. The CDR3 DNA is TGCAGTACCGGGACTAGCAAGACCCAGTACTTC.

The chain recombines TRBV4-2 with TRBJ1-2; a possible D gene is TRBD1 (6 bases). The CDR3 sequence is 14 residues long. Per germline, CDR1 LGHNA and CDR2 YNFKEQ. V was clipped by 4 bases and J by 6 bases, with 15 bases between them. The CDR3 nucleotides are TGTGCCAGCAGCCTAACAGGGCCCTCAGATGGCTACACCTTC. This gives the protein CASSLTGPSDGYTF.

The rearrangement links TRBV2 to TRBJ2-2, with D perhaps assigned TRBD1 or TRBD2 (5 bases each). The CDR3 sequence is 15 residues long. Germline lookup yields CDR1 SNHLY and CDR2 FYNNEI. V was cut by 8 bases and J by 4 bases, with 17 bases left in between. The DNA for the CDR3 is TGTGCCAGCTCCGGGACCTGGGCGGCCACCGGGGAGCTGTTTTTT. Protein product: CASSGTWAATGELFF.

Written as DNA, the CDR3 is TGTGCCAGCAGAGAGGGTCCTGGAAACACCATATATTTT. This sequence encodes CASREGPGNTIYF. This chain links TRBV2 with TRBJ1-3; D is unclear. The CDR3 loop spans 13 amino acids. Germline V gene lookup returns CDR1 SNHLY and CDR2 FYNNEI. V was pared by 6 bases and J by 2 bases, with 8 bases between.